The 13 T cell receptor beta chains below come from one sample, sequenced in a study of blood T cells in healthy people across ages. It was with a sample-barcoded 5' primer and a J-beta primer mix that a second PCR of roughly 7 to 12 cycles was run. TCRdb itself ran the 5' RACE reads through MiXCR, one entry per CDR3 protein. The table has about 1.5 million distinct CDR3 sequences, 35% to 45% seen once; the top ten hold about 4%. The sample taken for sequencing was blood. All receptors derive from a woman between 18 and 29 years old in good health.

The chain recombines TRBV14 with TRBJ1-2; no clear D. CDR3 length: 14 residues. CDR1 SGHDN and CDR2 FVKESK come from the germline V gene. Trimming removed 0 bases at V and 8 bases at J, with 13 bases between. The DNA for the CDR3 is TGTGCCAGCAGCCAAGATCGCCAGATTGGAGGCTACACCTTC. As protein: CASSQDRQIGGYTF.

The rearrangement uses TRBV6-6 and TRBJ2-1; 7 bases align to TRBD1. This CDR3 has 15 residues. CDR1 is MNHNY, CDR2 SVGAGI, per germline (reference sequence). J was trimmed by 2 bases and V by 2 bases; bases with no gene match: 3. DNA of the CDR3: TGTGCCAGCAGTTACGGGACAGTCACCTACAATGAGCAGTTCTTC. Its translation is CASSYGTVTYNEQFF.

CDR3 nucleotides: TGCAGTGCAGCGGGCAAGCGGGGACTGCCCTACAATGAGCAGTACTTC. This codes for CSAAGKRGLPYNEQYF. The chain combines TRBV20-1 with TRBJ2-5; TRBD2 matches 7 bases. Per the germline V gene, CDR1 is DFQATT and CDR2 is SNEGSKA (reference sequence). J was trimmed by 11 bases and V by 6 bases; bases with no gene match: 24. This CDR3 is built from 16 residues.

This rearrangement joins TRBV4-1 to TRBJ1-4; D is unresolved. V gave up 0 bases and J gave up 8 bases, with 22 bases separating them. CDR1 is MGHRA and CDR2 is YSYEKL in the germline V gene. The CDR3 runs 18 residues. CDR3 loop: CASSQESSVGWAAEKLFF. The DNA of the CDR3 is TGCGCCAGCAGCCAAGAGTCTAGCGTCGGGTGGGCCGCCGAAAAACTGTTTTTT.

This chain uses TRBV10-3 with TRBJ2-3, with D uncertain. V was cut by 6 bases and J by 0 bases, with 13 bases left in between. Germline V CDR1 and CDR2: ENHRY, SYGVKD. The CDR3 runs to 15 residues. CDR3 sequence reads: CAIREGFSSTDTQYF. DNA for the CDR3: TGTGCCATCAGAGAAGGGTTTTCGAGCACAGATACGCAGTATTTT.

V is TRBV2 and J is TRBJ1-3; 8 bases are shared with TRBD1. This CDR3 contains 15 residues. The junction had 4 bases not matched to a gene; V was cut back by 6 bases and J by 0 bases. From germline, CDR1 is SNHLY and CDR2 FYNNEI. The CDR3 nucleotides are TGTGCCAGCAGCGGACAGGGTTTCTCTGGAAACACCATATATTTT. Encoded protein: CASSGQGFSGNTIYF.

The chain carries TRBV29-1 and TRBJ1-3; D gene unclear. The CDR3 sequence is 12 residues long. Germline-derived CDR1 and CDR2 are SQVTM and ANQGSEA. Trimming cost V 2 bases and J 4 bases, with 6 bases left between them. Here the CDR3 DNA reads TGCAGCGTTGAACGGGGAGGAAACACCATATATTTT. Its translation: CSVERGGNTIYF.

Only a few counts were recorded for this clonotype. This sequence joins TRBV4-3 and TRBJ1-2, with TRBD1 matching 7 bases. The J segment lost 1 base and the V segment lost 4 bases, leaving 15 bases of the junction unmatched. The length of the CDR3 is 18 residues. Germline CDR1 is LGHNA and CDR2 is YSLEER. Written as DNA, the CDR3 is TGCGCCAGCAGCCTCCAAATATTGACAGGGAAGCATAACTATGGCTACACCTTC. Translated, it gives CASSLQILTGKHNYGYTF.

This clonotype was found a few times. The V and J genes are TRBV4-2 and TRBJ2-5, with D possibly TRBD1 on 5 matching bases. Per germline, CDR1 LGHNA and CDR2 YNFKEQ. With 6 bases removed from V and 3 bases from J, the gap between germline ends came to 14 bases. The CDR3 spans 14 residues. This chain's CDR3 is CASSWVQAEETQYF. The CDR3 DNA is TGTGCCAGCAGTTGGGTACAGGCGGAAGAGACCCAGTACTTC.

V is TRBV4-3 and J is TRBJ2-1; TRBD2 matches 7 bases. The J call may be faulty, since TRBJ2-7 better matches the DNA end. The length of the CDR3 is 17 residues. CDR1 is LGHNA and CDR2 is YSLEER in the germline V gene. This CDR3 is CASSLETEAGSYNEQYF. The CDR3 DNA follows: TGCGCCAGCAGCCTTGAAACTGAAGCGGGGTCCTACAATGAGCAGTACTTC.

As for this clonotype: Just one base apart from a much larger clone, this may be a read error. The CDR3 DNA is TGTGCCAGCAGCCTTACCCCAAACTATGGCTGCACCTTC. This codes for CASSLTPNYGCTF. The chain employs TRBV12-3 or TRBV12-4 and TRBJ1-2; D gene uncertain. The CDR3 is 13 residues long.

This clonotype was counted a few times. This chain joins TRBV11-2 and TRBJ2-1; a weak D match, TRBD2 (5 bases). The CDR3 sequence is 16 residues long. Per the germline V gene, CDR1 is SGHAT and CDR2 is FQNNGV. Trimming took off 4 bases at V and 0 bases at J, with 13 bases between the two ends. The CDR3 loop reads CASSWNVGSSYNEQFF. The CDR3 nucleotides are TGTGCCAGCAGCTGGAACGTAGGGAGCTCCTACAATGAGCAGTTCTTC.

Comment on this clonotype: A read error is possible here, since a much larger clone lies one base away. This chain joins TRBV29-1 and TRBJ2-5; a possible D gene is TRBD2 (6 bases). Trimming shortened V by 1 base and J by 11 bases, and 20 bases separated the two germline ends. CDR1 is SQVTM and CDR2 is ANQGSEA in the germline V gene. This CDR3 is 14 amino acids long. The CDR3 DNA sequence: TGCAGCGTTGAAGGGCTAGCGCCGACCAATGAGCAGTACTTC. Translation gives CSVEGLAPTNEQYF.